One sample yielded the 18 T cell receptor beta chains listed below, sequenced in a study of T cell responses to AZD1222 COVID-19 vaccine (dated by TCRdb to the early 2020s). The library was produced with the immunoSEQ multiplex PCR assay. This is the immuneACCESS table as TCRdb keeps it, with only in-frame sequences that have V and J called. A part of the clones is gone; compared with another copy, unresolved V genes explain less than half, and the rest is unexplained. The sample table shows some 140,000 clones, and roughly 90% are seen once. In total, the top ten clones hold about 6% of the sample. The sample's time point label, in plain terms: baseline before first vaccination. Sequencing used peripheral blood, obtained on day 0 of AZD1222 vaccination. These receptors all stem from an adult in good health.

The chain has TRBV4-1 and TRBJ2-5; tentatively, D is TRBD1 (6 bases). Deletions cut 0 bases from V and 4 bases from J, with 12 bases between. The CDR3 contains 15 residues. Germline V gives CDR1 MGHRA, CDR2 YSYEKL. In DNA form, the CDR3 reads TGCGCCAGCAGCCAAGACTCAGCAGGGGCAGAGACCCAGTACTTC. Translating gives CASSQDSAGAETQYF.

The V gene is TRBV5-8, the J gene TRBJ1-5; D perhaps matches TRBD1 (5 bases). This CDR3 region has 14 residues. Germline V gives CDR1 SGHTS, CDR2 YDEGEE. The ends were cut back, 5 bases at V and 3 bases at J, with 12 bases in the middle. CDR3 bases: TGTGCCAGCAGTCGTGGGACGTTCAATCAGCCCCAGCATTTT. Its translation: CASSRGTFNQPQHF.

The rearrangement links TRBV11-3 to TRBJ1-2; TRBD1 matches 7 bases. The CDR3 runs to 16 residues. In germline, CDR1 is SGHNT, CDR2 YENEEA. V shed 1 base and J 5 bases; nucleotides not matched to a gene: 10. This chain's CDR3 is CASSLVSGTAMYGYTF. CDR3 sequence (DNA): TGTGCCAGCAGCTTAGTTTCCGGGACAGCCATGTATGGCTACACCTTC.

The gene calls are TRBV11-1 and TRBJ1-1; no definite D call. Germline CDR1 and CDR2: SGHAT and FQDESV (reference sequence). Trimming took 4 bases from V and 9 from J, leaving 15 bases between them. The CDR3 runs 13 residues. CDR3 sequence: CASSSTPDTKAFF. CDR3 DNA sequence: TGTGCCAGCAGCTCCACCCCAGACACGAAAGCTTTCTTT.

This chain links TRBV19 with TRBJ2-1, with 8 bases matching TRBD2. The V segment lost 7 bases and the J segment 0 bases; nucleotides outside the gene matches: 5. The CDR3 covers 15 residues. Germline V lookup: CDR1 LNHDA, CDR2 SQIVND (reference sequence). CDR3 coding DNA: TGTGCCAGTACCACCGGGACTAGCTCCTACAATGAGCAGTTCTTC. It is translated as CASTTGTSSYNEQFF. Filled out from reference TRBV19 and TRBJ2-1, the complete variable domain reads DGGITQSPKYLFRKEGQNVTLSCEQNLNHDAMYWYRQDPGQGLRLIYYSQIVNDFQKGDIAEGYSVSREKKESFPLTVTSAQKNPTAFYLCASTTGTSSYNEQFFGPGTRLTVL.

The chain recombines TRBV14 with TRBJ2-2; TRBD1 or TRBD2 may be the D gene (8 bases each). V lost 1 base and J 4 bases, leaving 22 bases between the germline ends. Germline CDR1 is SGHDN and CDR2 is FVKESK. CDR3 length: 19 residues. The CDR3 reads CASSQGPPGGAGGTGELFF. CDR3 in DNA: TGTGCCAGCAGCCAAGGCCCCCCAGGGGGCGCGGGGGGCACCGGGGAGCTGTTTTTT.

This clone was observed a handful of times. The V and J genes are TRBV30 and TRBJ1-2; the D is unclear. The germline V gene has CDR1 GTSNPN and CDR2 SVGIG (reference sequence). The CDR3 extends over 12 amino acids. Trimming removed 4 bases at V and 2 bases at J, with 8 bases between. The CDR3 is CAWIGRNYGYTF. The CDR3 nucleotides are TGTGCCTGGATAGGGAGAAACTATGGCTACACCTTC.

The chain joins TRBV10-1 to TRBJ1-2, with D possibly being TRBD1 (5 bases). V was clipped by 5 bases and J by 2 bases, with 15 bases between them. Germline V gives CDR1 WNHNN, CDR2 SYGVQD (reference sequence). The CDR3 sequence is 15 residues long. The CDR3 nucleotides are TGCGCCAGCAGTCATACAGGACCCCCAAACTATGGCTACACCTTC. Protein product: CASSHTGPPNYGYTF.

The chain is built from TRBV19 and TRBJ2-1, with 8 bases lining up with TRBD2. The CDR3 totals 15 residues. J was trimmed by 0 bases and V by 5 bases; bases with no gene match: 3. Germline V gene lookup returns CDR1 LNHDA and CDR2 SQIVND (reference sequence). Here the CDR3 reads CASSSSGSSYNEQFF. CDR3 nucleotides: TGTGCCAGTAGTTCCAGCGGGAGCTCCTACAATGAGCAGTTCTTC.

V and J are TRBV5-4 and TRBJ2-4, with D possibly TRBD1 on 6 matching bases. In germline, CDR1 is SGHNT, CDR2 YYREEE (reference sequence). The V gene lost 4 bases and the J gene lost 2 bases, with 16 bases spanning the gap. The CDR3 is 16 residues long. CDR3 sequence reads: CASSLSTGRSKNIQYF. CDR3 nucleotide sequence: TGTGCCAGCAGCCTCTCGACAGGCCGCTCCAAAAACATTCAGTACTTC.

This chain joins TRBV19 and TRBJ2-7, with D unclear. V lost 5 bases, J lost 2 bases, and 10 bases lay in between. Germline lookup yields CDR1 LNHDA and CDR2 SQIVND (reference sequence). This CDR3 has 13 residues. CDR3: CASSLRVTYEQYF. Written as DNA, the CDR3 is TGTGCCAGTAGTTTGAGAGTAACCTACGAGCAGTACTTC.

The chain recombines TRBV6-2 or TRBV6-3 with TRBJ1-1; D gene uncertain. CDR1 is MNHEY and CDR2 is SVGEGT in the germline V gene. The CDR3 length is 14 residues. The V and J ends lost 2 bases and 4 bases respectively, with 11 bases between them. The CDR3 spells CASSYPRDITEAFF. CDR3 in DNA: TGTGCCAGCAGTTACCCGAGGGATATCACTGAAGCTTTCTTT.

V is TRBV7-2 and J is TRBJ2-4, with unresolved D. The CDR3 contains 18 residues. Trimming took off 1 base at V and 0 bases at J, with 16 bases between the two ends. The germline V gene encodes CDR1 SGHTA and CDR2 FQGNSA. CDR3 amino acids: CASSLGWMRSRAKNIQYF. The CDR3 region has the DNA TGTGCCAGCAGCTTAGGGTGGATGCGTAGCCGAGCCAAAAACATTCAGTACTTC. The whole variable domain, filled in from reference TRBV7-2 and TRBJ2-4, reads GAGVSQSPSNKVTEKGKDVELRCDPISGHTALYWYRQSLGQGLEFLIYFQGNSAPDKSGLPSDRFSAERTGGSVSTLTIQRTQQEDSAVYLCASSLGWMRSRAKNIQYFGAGTRLSVL.

The J gene is TRBJ2-2, the V gene TRBV7-3; TRBD2 matches at 7 bases. The CDR3 covers 16 residues. V lost 5 bases, J lost 0 bases, and 6 bases stayed unmatched. Germline V gene lookup returns CDR1 SGHTA and CDR2 FQGTGA. The CDR3, as DNA: TGTGCCAGCAGCCCGCCGGGACTATCGAACACCGGGGAGCTGTTTTTT. As protein: CASSPPGLSNTGELFF.

This chain links TRBV7-6 with TRBJ1-3; 8 nucleotides agree with TRBD1. V lost 0 bases to trimming and J lost 0 bases; unmatched junction nucleotides: 10. Germline loops: CDR1 SGHVS, CDR2 FNYEAQ. There are 19 residues in the CDR3. Here the CDR3 reads CASSLATNRGKVSGNTIYF. The CDR3 coding sequence is TGTGCCAGCAGCTTAGCAACGAACAGGGGGAAAGTCTCTGGAAACACCATATATTTT.

This clone was seen a single time. The chain is built from TRBV27 and TRBJ2-7; D is possibly TRBD1 (5 bases). V lost 2 bases and J 7 bases, leaving 9 bases between the germline ends. There are 12 residues in the CDR3. Germline-derived CDR1 and CDR2 are MNHEY and SMNVEV (reference sequence). The CDR3 here is CASSLTGQEQYF. The CDR3 DNA sequence: TGTGCCAGCAGTTTAACAGGTCAGGAGCAGTACTTC.

This chain connects TRBV4-2 to TRBJ2-7; weak D call: TRBD2 (7 bases). The CDR3 has 15 residues. Per the germline V gene, CDR1 is LGHNA and CDR2 is YNFKEQ. Trimming removed 0 bases at V and 2 bases at J, with 11 bases between. The CDR3 DNA reads as TGTGCCAGCAGCCAAGATAGGGGGGGGACCTACGAGCAGTACTTC. Translating it yields CASSQDRGGTYEQYF.

The chain employs TRBV6-5 and TRBJ2-5, with D perhaps being TRBD1 or TRBD2 (7 bases each). The CDR3 has 14 residues. V lost 8 bases to trimming and J lost 4 bases, with 17 bases between them. Looked up from germline, CDR1 is MNHEY and CDR2 is SVGAGI. This chain's CDR3 is CASQGGARGETQYF. The CDR3 nucleotides read TGTGCCAGCCAGGGGGGGGCAAGGGGAGAGACCCAGTACTTC.